The 8 T cell receptor beta chains in this list originate from one sample, sequenced in a study of shared clonotypes between healthy human individuals. Using immunoSEQ multiplex PCR, the repertoire was profiled, and TCRdb retains in-frame clones only, with some absent. The sample holds a few million clones; 85% to 95% are singletons and the top ten take approximately 0.4%. Input material: naive CD4+ T cells from PBMCs. Stated subset: CD45RA+ positively selected. These receptor sequences come from a man aged 18 to 35 in good health. Some clones in this sample may be carry-over from other donors' samples.

The chain recombines TRBV25-1 with TRBJ1-1; D possibly corresponds to TRBD1 (6 bases). Germline V gene sequence: CDR1 MGHDK, CDR2 SYGVNS. Trimming cost V 3 bases and J 4 bases, with 15 bases left between them. The CDR3 loop spans 15 amino acids. In DNA, the CDR3 is TGTGCCAGCAGTGATCAGGGGTTCAGCGTCACTGAAGCTTTCTTT. Translating gives CASSDQGFSVTEAFF.

V gene TRBV28 combines with J gene TRBJ2-7; maybe TRBD2 (6 bases). This CDR3 spans 13 amino acids. From germline, CDR1 is MDHEN and CDR2 SYDVKM. V was pared by 6 bases and J by 3 bases, with 12 bases between. The CDR3 region has the DNA TGTGCCAGCAGGCGGGGACGGATCTACGAGCAGTACTTC. Translated, it gives CASRRGRIYEQYF.

Comment on this clone: The sample holds other DNA sequences that translate to the same CDR3. The DNA of the CDR3 is TGTGCCAGCAGCGTAGCTACCGGGGTTAGAGGCTACACCTTC. Translation gives CASSVATGVRGYTF. This chain links TRBV9 with TRBJ1-2; D not resolved. Per the germline V gene, CDR1 is SGDLS and CDR2 is YYNGEE. CDR3 length: 14 residues. Trimming left V 0 bases short and J 8 bases short, with 14 bases between. Drawing the rest from reference TRBV9 and TRBJ1-2, the complete variable domain is DSGVTQTPKHLITATGQRVTLRCSPRSGDLSVYWYQQSLDQGLQFLIQYYNGEERAKGNILERFSAQQFPDLHSELNLSSLELGDSALYFCASSVATGVRGYTFGSGTRLTVV.

This clone was detected only once. The V call is TRBV28, the J call TRBJ2-1; no clear D gene. The CDR3 runs 12 residues. In germline, CDR1 is MDHEN, CDR2 SYDVKM. Between the trimmed V and J ends, which lost 2 bases and 8 bases, there was a span of 7 bases. CDR3 sequence reads: CASSLRIYEQFF. CDR3 sequence (DNA): TGTGCCAGCAGTTTACGGATTTATGAGCAGTTCTTC.

The chain carries TRBV7-6 and TRBJ2-5; D ambiguous. The germline V and J ends were trimmed by 0 bases and 5 bases, with 10 bases remaining between them. The V gene's germline CDR1 is SGHVS and CDR2 FNYEAQ. The CDR3 totals 14 residues. CDR3 bases: TGTGCCAGCAGCTTAGCGGTGAACACGGAGACCCAGTACTTC. Amino acids: CASSLAVNTETQYF.

Remarks on this clone: Other DNA sequences in this specimen translate into the identical CDR3. V and J are TRBV28 and TRBJ2-7, with TRBD2 matching 9 bases. Germline values: CDR1 MDHEN, CDR2 SYDVKM. The CDR3 is 15 amino acids. V lost 6 bases to trimming and J lost 0 bases; unmatched junction nucleotides: 6. In DNA form, the CDR3 reads TGTGCCAGCAGGAAGACTAGCGGAAGCTCCTACGAGCAGTACTTC. Its protein is CASRKTSGSSYEQYF.

The J gene is TRBJ2-1, the V gene TRBV4-1; no clear D gene. Germline V CDR1 and CDR2: MGHRA, YSYEKL. CDR3 size: 13 residues. Trimming shortened V by 4 bases and J by 4 bases, and 8 bases separated the two germline ends. CDR3 amino acids: CASSPLVYNEQFF. For the CDR3, the DNA is TGCGCCAGCAGCCCCCTCGTTTACAATGAGCAGTTCTTC.

This rearrangement joins TRBV25-1 to TRBJ1-1; D is perhaps TRBD1 (5 bases). The CDR3 extends over 15 amino acids. CDR1 and CDR2 (germline): MGHDK, SYGVNS. V shed 3 bases and J shed 0 bases, with 11 bases lying between them. The chain's CDR3 is CASSEVWGMNTEAFF. The CDR3, as DNA: TGTGCCAGCAGTGAGGTCTGGGGCATGAACACTGAAGCTTTCTTT.